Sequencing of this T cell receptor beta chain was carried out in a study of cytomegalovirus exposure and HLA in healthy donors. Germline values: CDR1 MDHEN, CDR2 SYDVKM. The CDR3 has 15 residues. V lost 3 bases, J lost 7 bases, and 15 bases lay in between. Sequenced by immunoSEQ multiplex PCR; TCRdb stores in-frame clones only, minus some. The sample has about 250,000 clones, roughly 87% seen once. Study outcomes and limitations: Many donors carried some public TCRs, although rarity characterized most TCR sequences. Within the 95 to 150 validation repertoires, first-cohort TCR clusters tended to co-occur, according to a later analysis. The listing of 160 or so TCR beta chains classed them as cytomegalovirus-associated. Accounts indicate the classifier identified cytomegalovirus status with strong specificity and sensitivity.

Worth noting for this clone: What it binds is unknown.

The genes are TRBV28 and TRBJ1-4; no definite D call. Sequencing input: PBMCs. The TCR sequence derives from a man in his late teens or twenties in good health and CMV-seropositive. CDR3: CASSFTRHGSEKLFF. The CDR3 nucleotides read TGTGCCAGCAGTTTCACTCGGCATGGTAGTGAAAAACTGTTTTTT.